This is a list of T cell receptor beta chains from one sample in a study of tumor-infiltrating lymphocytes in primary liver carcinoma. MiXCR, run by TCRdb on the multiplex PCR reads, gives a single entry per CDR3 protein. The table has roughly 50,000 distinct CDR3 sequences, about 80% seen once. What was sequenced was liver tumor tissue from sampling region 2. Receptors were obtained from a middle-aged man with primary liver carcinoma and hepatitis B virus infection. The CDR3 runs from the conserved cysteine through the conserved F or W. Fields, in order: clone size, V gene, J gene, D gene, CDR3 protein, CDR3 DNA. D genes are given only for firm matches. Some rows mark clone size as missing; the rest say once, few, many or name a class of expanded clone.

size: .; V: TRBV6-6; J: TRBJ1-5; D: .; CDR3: CASSPTSNQLQHF; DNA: TGTGCCAGCAGTCCGACGTCTAATCAGCTCCAGCATTTC
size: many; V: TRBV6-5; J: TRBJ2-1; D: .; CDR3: CASSYTPGDYNEQFF; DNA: TGTGCCAGCAGTTACACGCCAGGAGACTACAATGAGCAGTTCTTC
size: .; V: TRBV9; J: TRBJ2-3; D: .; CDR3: CASSVADGTSTDTQYF; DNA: TGTGCCAGCAGCGTAGCGGACGGGACAAGCACAGATACGCAGTATTTT
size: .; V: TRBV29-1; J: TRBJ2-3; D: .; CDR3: CSIEDPGSPTDRQYF; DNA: TGCAGCATTGAAGATCCGGGGTCCCCCACAGATAGGCAGTATTTT
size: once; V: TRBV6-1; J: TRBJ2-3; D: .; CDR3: CASTDTQYF; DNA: TGTGCCAGCACAGATACGCAGTATTTT
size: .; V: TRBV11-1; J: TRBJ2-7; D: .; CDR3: CVSSLETTVSYEQYF; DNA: TGTGTTAGCAGCTTAGAGACGACCGTGTCCTACGAGCAGTACTTC
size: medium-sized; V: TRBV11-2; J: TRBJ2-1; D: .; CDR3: CASSLGVPYNEQFF; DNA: TGTGCCAGCAGCTTAGGAGTTCCCTACAATGAGCAGTTCTTC
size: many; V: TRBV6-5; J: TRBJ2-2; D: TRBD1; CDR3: CASSFGTGITGELFF; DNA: TGTGCCAGCAGTTTTGGGACAGGGATAACCGGGGAGCTGTTTTTT
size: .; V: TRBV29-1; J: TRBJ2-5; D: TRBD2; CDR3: CTVDSGTSASIGTQYF; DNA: TGCACAGTCGATAGCGGGACTAGCGCGAGTATTGGGACCCAGTACTTC
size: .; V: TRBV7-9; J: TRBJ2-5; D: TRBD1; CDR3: CASSSWDRGTQETRYF; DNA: TGTGCCAGCAGCTCATGGGACAGGGGAACGCAAGAGACCCGGTACTTC
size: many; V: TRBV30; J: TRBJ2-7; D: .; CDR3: CAWRGGSSYEQYF; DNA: TGTGCCTGGAGAGGGGGAAGTTCCTACGAGCAGTACTTC
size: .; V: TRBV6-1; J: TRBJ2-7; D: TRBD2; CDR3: CACVLVAGWVDVQYF; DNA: TGTGCCTGCGTCCTAGTAGCGGGCTGGGTCGACGTGCAGTACTTC
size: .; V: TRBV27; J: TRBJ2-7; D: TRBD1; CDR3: CASSSGTDAYEQYF; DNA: TGTGCCAGCAGTTCCGGGACAGATGCCTACGAGCAGTACTTC
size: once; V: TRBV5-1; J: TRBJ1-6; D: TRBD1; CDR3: CASSLRTGITLLHF; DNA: TGCGCCAGCAGCTTAAGGACAGGGATCACACTCCTCCACTTT
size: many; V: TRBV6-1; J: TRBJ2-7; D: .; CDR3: CASSRNRLDYEQYF; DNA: TGTGCCTCCAGCCGAAATCGGCTCGACTACGAGCAGTACTTC
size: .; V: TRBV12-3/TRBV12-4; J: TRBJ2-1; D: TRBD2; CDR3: CDSSPFGLAGGNGQFF; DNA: TGTGACAGCAGCCCCTTCGGATTAGCGGGGGGCAATGGGCAGTTCTTC
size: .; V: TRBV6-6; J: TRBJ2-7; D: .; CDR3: CASSYSIWCYDEQYF; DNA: TGTGCCAGCAGTTACTCGATATGGTGCTATGACGAGCAGTACTTC
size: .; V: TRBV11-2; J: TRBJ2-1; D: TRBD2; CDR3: CASCLDQWTSGSYNGQFF; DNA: TGTGCCAGCTGCTTAGATCAGTGGACTAGCGGCTCCTATAATGGGCAGTTCTTC
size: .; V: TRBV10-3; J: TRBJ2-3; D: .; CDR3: CAISGSSRTNGRDTKYF; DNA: TGTGCCATCAGTGGTTCTTCCCGGACTAACGGGAGAGATACGAAGTATTTT
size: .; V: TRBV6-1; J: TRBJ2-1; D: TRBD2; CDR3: CASTESPGGVTNEQFF; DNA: TGTGCCAGCACTGAGAGCCCGGGAGGGGTAACCAATGAGCAGTTCTTC
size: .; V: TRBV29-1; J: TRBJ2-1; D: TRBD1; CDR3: CSVDRTGSWVSSYNEQFF; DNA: TGCAGCGTTGATCGGACAGGGTCCTGGGTATCCTCCTACAATGAGCAGTTCTTC
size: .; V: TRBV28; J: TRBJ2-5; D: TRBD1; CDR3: CVSSLGDRYQETQYF; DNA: TGTGTCAGCAGTTTAGGGGACAGGTACCAAGAGACCCAGTACTTC
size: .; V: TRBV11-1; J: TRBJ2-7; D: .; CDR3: CANSLEATVPYEQYF; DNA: TGTGCCAACAGCTTAGAGGCGACCGTGCCCTACGAGCAATACTTC
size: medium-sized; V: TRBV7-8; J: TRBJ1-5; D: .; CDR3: CASSPGTFNQPQHF; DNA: TGTGCCAGCAGCCCGGGGACCTTCAATCAGCCCCAGCATTTT
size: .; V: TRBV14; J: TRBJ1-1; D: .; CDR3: CASSLQGIPSIEALF; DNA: TGTGCCAGCAGCCTACAGGGTATTCCGAGTATTGAAGCCTTATTT
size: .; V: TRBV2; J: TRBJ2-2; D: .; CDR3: CASSPSDTGELFF; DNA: TGTGCCAGCAGTCCCAGCGACACCGGGGAGCTGTTTTTT
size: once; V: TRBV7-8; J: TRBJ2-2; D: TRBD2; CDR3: CASSSLASGGRGGKLFF; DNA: TGTGCAAGCAGCTCCCTTGCCAGCGGAGGGAGGGGCGGGAAGCTGTTTTTT
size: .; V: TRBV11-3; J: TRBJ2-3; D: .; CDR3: CASSPQGGDMQYF; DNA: TGTGCCAGCAGTCCCCAGGGTGGAGATATGCAGTATTTT
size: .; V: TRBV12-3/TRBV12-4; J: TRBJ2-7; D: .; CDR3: CTILQSGRRYEQYF; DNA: TGTACCATCCTCCAGAGTGGTCGGCGCTACGAGCAATACTTC
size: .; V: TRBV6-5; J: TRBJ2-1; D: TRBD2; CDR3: CARSWDRGTSGRVHEQFF; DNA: TGTGCCCGCTCATGGGACAGGGGGACTAGCGGGAGGGTGCATGAGCAGTTCTTC
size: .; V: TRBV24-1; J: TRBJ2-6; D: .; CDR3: CAARQPRAPSGANDLTF; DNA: TGTGCCGCCCGACAGCCCAGGGCCCCCTCTGGGGCCAACGACCTGACTTTC
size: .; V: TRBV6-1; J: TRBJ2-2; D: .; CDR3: CTSSVLEGGPNTGELFF; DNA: TGTACCAGCAGTGTGTTAGAGGGGGGGCCGAACACCGGGGAGCTGTTTTTT
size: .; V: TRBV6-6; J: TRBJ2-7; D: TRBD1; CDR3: CASSCGWTGSYEQYF; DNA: TGTGCCAGCAGTTGCGGTTGGACAGGGTCCTACGAGCAGTACTTT
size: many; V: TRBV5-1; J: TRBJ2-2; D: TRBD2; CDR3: CASSLGFGTSTGELFF; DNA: TGCGCCAGCAGCTTGGGATTTGGGACTAGTACCGGGGAGCTGTTTTTT